This T cell receptor beta chain was captured in a study of shared clonotypes between healthy human individuals. V lost 4 bases, J lost 9 bases, and 13 bases lay in between. Per the germline V gene, CDR1 is MRHNA and CDR2 is SNTAGT. The CDR3 length is 13 residues. Original handling: For the immunoSEQ data, sequences were junction-only without quality scores, so filtering differed. The method was immunoSEQ multiplex PCR; TCRdb's version includes in-frame clones alone and lacks a portion of them. That table gives V, J and clone size, and the DNA gave D and trimming. There are approximately 2.5 million clones in the sample; 90% to 95% occur only once, and more than 0.35% lies in the top ten.

This receptor was taken from a man aged 18 to 30 in good health. Some clones in this sample may be carry-over from other donors' samples. The sample taken for sequencing was naive CD4+ T cells from PBMCs. Stated subset: CD45RA+ positively selected. The rearrangement joins TRBV6-4 to TRBJ2-1; the D is unclear. This chain's CDR3 is CASSVTAPSEQFF. The DNA for the CDR3 is TGTGCCAGCAGTGTAACGGCACCTAGTGAGCAGTTCTTC.